This T cell receptor beta chain was obtained from a study of technical replicates of blood from several donors. Generated by immunoSEQ multiplex PCR, the TCRdb table keeps only in-frame clones and is missing some. The sample carries fewer than 90,000 clones, almost 98% recorded once. Trimming took 1 base from V and 0 from J; bases not matched to a gene: 2. The CDR3 runs 15 residues. Germline CDR1 LGHNA, CDR2 YNFKEQ. This receptor was identified in a human donor in good health. The specimen was T cells isolated from PBMCs. This chain uses TRBV4-2 with TRBJ2-7, with TRBD2 matching over 8 bases. Written as DNA, the CDR3 is TGTGCCAGCAGCCAAGCAAGCGGGAGCTCCTACGAGCAGTACTTC. This sequence encodes CASSQASGSSYEQYF.